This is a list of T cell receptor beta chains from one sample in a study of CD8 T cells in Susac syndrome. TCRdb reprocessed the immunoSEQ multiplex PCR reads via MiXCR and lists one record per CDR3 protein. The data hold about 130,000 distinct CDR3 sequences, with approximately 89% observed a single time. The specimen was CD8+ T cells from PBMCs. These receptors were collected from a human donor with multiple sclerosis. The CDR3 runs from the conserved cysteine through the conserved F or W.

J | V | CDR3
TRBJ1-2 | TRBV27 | CASSFKQGLTYGYTF
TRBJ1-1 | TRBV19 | CATGLGSNTEAFF
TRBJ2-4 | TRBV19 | CASSTPNENIQYF
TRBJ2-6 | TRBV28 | CASSIGHTGANVLTF
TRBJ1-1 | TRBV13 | CASSLDVTEAFF
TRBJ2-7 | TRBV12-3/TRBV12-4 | CASSLTSGKSEQYF
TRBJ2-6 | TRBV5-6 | CASSFWAGANVLTF
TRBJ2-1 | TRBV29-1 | CSVEREGYNEQFF
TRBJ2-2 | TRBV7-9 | CASSVTDRGLGELFF
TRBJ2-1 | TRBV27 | CASSFGTRGEQFF
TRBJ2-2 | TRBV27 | CASRRERTGELFF
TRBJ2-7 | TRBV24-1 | CATSDSTVSHHEQYF
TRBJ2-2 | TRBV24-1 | CATSDKGNTGELFF
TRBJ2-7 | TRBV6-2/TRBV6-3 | CASRPGQGFNEQYF
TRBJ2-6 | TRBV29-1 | CSVVTKEANVLTF
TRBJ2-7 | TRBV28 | CASSSSLYEQYF
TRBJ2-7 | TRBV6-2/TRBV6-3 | CATGLAGENEQYF
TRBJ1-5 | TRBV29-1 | CSARGGGNQPQHF
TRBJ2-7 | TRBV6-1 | CASSEAWESYEQYF
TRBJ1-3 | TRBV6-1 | CASTTFPWVSGNTIYF
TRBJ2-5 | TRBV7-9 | CASSLSGRGVETQYF
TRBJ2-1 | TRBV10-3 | CAISESRPRAGYNEQFF
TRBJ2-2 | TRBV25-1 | CASSDPGGGELFF
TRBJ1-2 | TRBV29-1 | CSVLTAGKDGYTF
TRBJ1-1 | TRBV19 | CASRYPGYTEAFF
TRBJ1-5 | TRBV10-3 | CAISEPHSNQPQHF
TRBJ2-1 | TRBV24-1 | CATSDPPGRSFRNEQFF
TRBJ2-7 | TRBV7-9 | CASSSERDPLEQYF
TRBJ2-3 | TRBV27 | CASSQRGAPDTQYF